A single sample gave rise to the 11 T cell receptor beta chains below, sequenced in a study of blood T cell repertoires in COVID-19. Assay used: immunoSEQ multiplex PCR; TCRdb lists only in-frame clones, some missing. The top ten hold about 7.2% of the sample, which has approximately 190,000 clones, about 80% seen once. The source material was peripheral blood. All receptors come from a man aged 60 to 69 with acute or convalescent COVID-19.

The chain combines TRBV5-5 with TRBJ1-5; D is ambiguous. CDR3 length: 15 amino acids. The germline gives CDR1 SGHKS, CDR2 YYEKEE (reference sequence). V gave up 2 bases and J gave up 1 base, with 10 bases separating them. The DNA for the CDR3 is TGTGCCAGCAGCTTCTCCGGGAACAGCAATCAGCCCCAGCATTTT. Translating gives CASSFSGNSNQPQHF.

The chain links TRBV7-9 to TRBJ1-2, with TRBD1 as a possible D gene (6 bases). The CDR3 spans 13 residues. Per germline, CDR1 SEHNR and CDR2 FQNEAQ (reference sequence). V lost 8 bases and J lost 4, with 14 bases in between. The CDR3 sequence is CASAADSFYGYTF. CDR3 nucleotides: TGTGCCAGCGCGGCGGACAGCTTCTATGGCTACACCTTC.

V usage is TRBV3-1 (or the pseudogene TRBV3-2) and J usage is TRBJ2-2; no clear D. V dropped 1 base and J dropped 0 bases, with 3 bases sitting between them. There are 14 residues in the CDR3. Germline CDR1 LGHDT, CDR2 YNNKEL (reference sequence). CDR3 bases: TGTGCCAGCAGCCAAGTAGCGAACACCGGGGAGCTGTTTTTT. Translated: CASSQVANTGELFF.

The chain links TRBV4-1 to TRBJ2-1; D remains unclear. V shed 5 bases and J shed 5 bases, with 10 bases lying between them. The CDR3 has 13 amino acids. In germline, CDR1 is MGHRA, CDR2 YSYEKL. CDR3 residues: CASSYRLNNEQFF. The CDR3 nucleotides are TGCGCCAGCAGCTACCGACTCAACAATGAGCAGTTCTTC.

This clone has ten or more counts. This chain links TRBV10-1 with TRBJ2-1; perhaps TRBD1 as D (7 bases). V lost 0 bases, J lost 1 base, and 10 bases lay in between. The CDR3 length is 16 residues. Germline values: CDR1 WNHNN, CDR2 SYGVQD (reference sequence). CDR3 protein: CASSESRGVSYNEQFF. The CDR3 bases are TGCGCCAGCAGTGAGTCCAGGGGGGTATCCTACAATGAGCAGTTCTTC.

V usage is TRBV4-1 and J usage is TRBJ1-2; 8 bases line up with TRBD1. V dropped 2 bases and J dropped 2; count of bases not matched to a gene: 10. The CDR3 covers 17 residues. Germline V CDR1 and CDR2: MGHRA, YSYEKL. The CDR3 loop reads CASSQPWTGKRNYGYTF. CDR3 DNA: TGCGCCAGCAGCCAACCCTGGACAGGGAAGCGGAACTATGGCTACACCTTC.

The chain links TRBV3-1 (or the pseudogene TRBV3-2) to TRBJ2-7; 8 bases are a match to TRBD1. This CDR3 region has 12 residues. Germline CDR1 LGHDT, CDR2 YNNKEL (reference sequence). Trimming removed 4 bases from V and 12 bases from J; junction bases left unmatched: 8. The chain's CDR3 is CASSLPGQGPYF. The CDR3 coding sequence is TGTGCCAGCAGCCTCCCCGGACAGGGCCCGTACTTC.

This clone has more than one count but fewer than ten. This chain joins TRBV3-1 (or the pseudogene TRBV3-2) and TRBJ1-2, with D possibly being TRBD1 (5 bases). The V gene's germline CDR1 is LGHDT and CDR2 YNNKEL (reference sequence). Deletions cut 2 bases from V and 2 bases from J, with 18 bases between. This CDR3 is built from 17 residues. In DNA, the CDR3 is TGTGCCAGCAGCCAATCATGGGGAATCAGGGTCAACTATGGCTACACCTTC. Protein product: CASSQSWGIRVNYGYTF.

The chain employs TRBV24-1 and TRBJ2-5, with 9 positions matching TRBD1. V was clipped by 5 bases and J by 2 bases; unmatched bases: 11. The CDR3 length is 17 residues. Germline CDR1 reads KGHDR; CDR2 reads SFDVKD. The DNA for the CDR3 is TGTGCCACCAGTGGTAACTCGGGACAGGGAAAGCAAGAGACCCAGTACTTC. Translation gives CATSGNSGQGKQETQYF.

The chain employs TRBV2 and TRBJ2-7; 10 nucleotides align to TRBD2. The CDR3 covers 14 residues. Trimming at V came to 8 bases and at J to 2 bases, leaving 6 bases not matched to a gene. CDR1 and CDR2 (germline): SNHLY, FYNNEI. CDR3 nucleotide sequence: TGTGCCAGCGAAGGGAGCGGGAGGGCCTACGAGCAGTACTTC. It codes for CASEGSGRAYEQYF.

The chain combines TRBV29-1 with TRBJ2-1, with a tentative D call TRBD2 (5 bases). Germline V lookup: CDR1 SQVTM, CDR2 ANQGSEA. V was pared by 5 bases and J by 7 bases, with 12 bases between. The CDR3 has 12 amino acids. DNA of the CDR3: TGCAGCGTTATGCGTCGAGGGAATGAGCAGTTCTTC. This gives the protein CSVMRRGNEQFF.